These 12 T cell receptor beta chains came from one sample sequenced in a study of OX40 agonist ivuxolimab in advanced cancers. Sequencing used immunoSEQ multiplex PCR; TCRdb keeps in-frame clones, though not all of them. The sample includes tens of thousands of clones, about 88% of them seen just once. The material sequenced was CD4+ or CD8+ T cells sorted from blood, taken in a trial of the OX40 agonist ivuxolimab. These receptor sequences come from an adult with an advanced solid tumor such as melanoma, head and neck, liver or kidney cancer.

The gene calls are TRBV28 and TRBJ2-1, with D possibly being TRBD1 or TRBD2 (5 bases each). The length of the CDR3 is 12 residues. The germline CDR1 and CDR2 sequences are MDHEN and SYDVKM. With 7 bases removed from V and 8 bases from J, the gap between germline ends came to 12 bases. The CDR3 DNA reads as TGTGCCAGCACCTCCGTGGGGGATGAGCAGTTCTTC. This sequence encodes CASTSVGDEQFF.

The gene calls are TRBV27 and TRBJ2-3; D gene ambiguous. In germline, CDR1 is MNHEY, CDR2 SMNVEV (reference sequence). Trimming left V 0 bases short and J 4 bases short, with 8 bases between. The CDR3 is made up of 14 amino acids. DNA for the CDR3: TGTGCCAGCAGTTTATCCGACACCTCAGATACGCAGTATTTT. This sequence encodes CASSLSDTSDTQYF.

J is TRBJ2-1 and V is TRBV28; 12 bases align to TRBD2. Unmatched junction bases numbered 7, after V lost 9 bases and J lost 7 bases. This CDR3 spans 14 amino acids. Per the germline V gene, CDR1 is MDHEN and CDR2 is SYDVKM. The CDR3 protein is CASWTSGAMNEQFF. CDR3 DNA sequence: TGTGCCAGTTGGACTAGCGGGGCGATGAATGAGCAGTTCTTC. The full variable domain, in which reference TRBV28 and TRBJ2-1 provide the parts outside the CDR3, is DVKVTQSSRYLVKRTGEKVFLECVQDMDHENMFWYRQDPGLGLRLIYFSYDVKMKEKGDIPEGYSVSREKKERFSLILESASTNQTSMYLCASWTSGAMNEQFFGPGTRLTVL.

This sequence joins TRBV7-6 and TRBJ2-1; TRBD2 aligns across 8 bases. The junction had 12 bases not matched to a gene; V was cut back by 2 bases and J by 12 bases. Germline V gene data show CDR1 as SGHVS and CDR2 as FNYEAQ. The CDR3 extends over 15 amino acids. DNA for the CDR3: TGTGCCAGCAGCTTAATGGCGGGGGGAAGAGCCGGGCAGTTCTTC. Translating gives CASSLMAGGRAGQFF.

This chain connects TRBV2 to TRBJ1-4; D is possibly TRBD1 (5 bases). Looked up from germline, CDR1 is SNHLY and CDR2 is FYNNEI. The CDR3 is 14 amino acids. The V end was cut by 4 bases, the J end by 6 bases, with 12 bases between. CDR3 nucleotide sequence: TGTGCCAGCAGTGGGCAGGGCAAGGATGAAAAACTGTTTTTT. Amino acid sequence: CASSGQGKDEKLFF.

This chain uses TRBV6-1 with TRBJ1-4, with 7 bases identical to TRBD1. The V gene end was trimmed by 6 bases and the J gene end by 3 bases; junction bases not matched to a gene: 4. In germline, CDR1 is MNHNS, CDR2 SASEGT. There are 14 residues in the CDR3. In DNA form, the CDR3 reads TGTGCCAGCAGATTACAGGGGTCTAATGAAAAACTGTTTTTT. Its translation is CASRLQGSNEKLFF.

V usage is TRBV6-4 and J usage is TRBJ2-3, with D perhaps TRBD1 (6 bases). The V end was cut by 6 bases, the J end by 2 bases, with 12 bases between. The CDR3 spans 14 residues. CDR1 is MRHNA and CDR2 is SNTAGT in the germline V gene. The CDR3 region is CASRLDSHTDTQYF. The CDR3, as DNA: TGTGCCAGCAGATTGGACAGCCACACAGATACGCAGTATTTT.

The chain couples TRBV21-1 to TRBJ1-1; TRBD1 is taken as the D call from the table, unchecked against the DNA. TRBV21-1 is annotated as a pseudogene. The CDR3 consists of 19 residues. The CDR3 region is CASSKSPEGQGEGGTEAFF. In nucleotides, the CDR3 is TGTGCCAGCAGCAAAAGTCCCGAGGGACAGGGTGAAGGGGGAACTGAAGCTTTCTTT.

About this clone itself: Additional DNA sequences in this sample encode the identical CDR3. The V gene is TRBV28, the J gene TRBJ1-4; 7 bases are shared with TRBD1. J lost 0 bases, V lost 4 bases, and 2 bases had no gene match. CDR3 length: 15 residues. The V gene's germline CDR1 is MDHEN and CDR2 SYDVKM. The CDR3, as DNA: TGTGCCAGCAGTTCAGGGGGGGCAACTAATGAAAAACTGTTTTTT. It is translated as CASSSGGATNEKLFF.

The V and J genes are TRBV19 and TRBJ1-1; D unclear. Trimming took off 3 bases at V and 6 bases at J, with 11 bases between the two ends. CDR3 size: 13 residues. CDR1 and CDR2 (germline): LNHDA, SQIVND (reference sequence). The CDR3 nucleotides read TGTGCCAGTAGTATCAGTGTTACCCCTGAAGCTTTCTTT. It yields the protein CASSISVTPEAFF.

A word on this clone: One end of the junction fails to match germline, which may point to a read error. The rearrangement uses TRBV27 and TRBJ2-1, with 8 bases identical to TRBD1. This CDR3 comprises 15 residues. Germline V lookup: CDR1 MNHEY, CDR2 SMNVEV (reference sequence). The CDR3 DNA sequence: TGTGCCAGCACCGACCCCGGACAGGGTCACAAGGAGCAGTTCTTC. Translation gives CASTDPGQGHKEQFF.

The chain is built from TRBV9 and TRBJ1-1, with D unclear. This CDR3 has 12 amino acids. Germline CDR1 is SGDLS and CDR2 is YYNGEE. Trimming left V 2 bases short and J 7 bases short, with 9 bases between. CDR3 DNA: TGTGCCAGCAGCGTTCAGGAAGGTGAAGCTTTCTTT. It codes for CASSVQEGEAFF.